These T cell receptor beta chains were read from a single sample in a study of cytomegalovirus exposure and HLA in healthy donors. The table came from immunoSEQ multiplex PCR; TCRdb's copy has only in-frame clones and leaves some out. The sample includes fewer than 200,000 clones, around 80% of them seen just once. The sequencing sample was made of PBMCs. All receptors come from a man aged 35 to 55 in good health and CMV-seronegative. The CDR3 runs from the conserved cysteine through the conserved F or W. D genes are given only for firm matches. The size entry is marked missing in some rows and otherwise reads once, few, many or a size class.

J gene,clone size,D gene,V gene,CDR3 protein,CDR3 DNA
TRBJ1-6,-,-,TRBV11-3,CASSSGQLNSPLHF,TGTGCCAGCAGCTCGGGACAACTGAATTCACCCCTCCACTTT
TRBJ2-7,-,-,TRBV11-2,CASSLTDYEQYF,TGTGCCAGCAGCCTCACAGATTACGAGCAGTACTTC
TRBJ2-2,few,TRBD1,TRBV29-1,CSVTTGGTGELFF,TGCAGCGTTACGACAGGGGGCACCGGGGAGCTGTTTTTT
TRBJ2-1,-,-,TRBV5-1,CASRTGGNEQFF,TGCGCCAGCAGAACCGGCGGCAATGAGCAGTTCTTC
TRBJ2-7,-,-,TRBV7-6,CASSTRDSSEQYF,TGTGCCAGCAGCACTAGAGACTCATCCGAGCAGTACTTC
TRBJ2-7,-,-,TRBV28,CASSPTVSYEQYF,TGTGCCAGCAGCCCGACAGTTTCCTACGAGCAGTACTTC
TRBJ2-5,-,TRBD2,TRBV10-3,CASQATSASETQYF,TGTGCCTCCCAGGCCACTAGCGCCTCAGAGACCCAGTACTTC
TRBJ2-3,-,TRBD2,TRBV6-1,CACGTSEIDTQYF,TGTGCCTGCGGGACTAGCGAGATAGATACGCAGTATTTT
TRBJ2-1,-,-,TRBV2,CASSELNEQFF,TGTGCCAGCAGTGAACTGAATGAGCAGTTCTTC
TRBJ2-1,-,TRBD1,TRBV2,CASSRSKPGGHGDNEQFF,TGTGCCAGCAGTAGAAGCAAGCCAGGGGGACACGGAGACAATGAGCAGTTCTTC
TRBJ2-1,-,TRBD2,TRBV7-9,CASSHLAGGLYNEQFF,TGTGCCAGCAGCCATCTAGCGGGAGGTCTCTACAATGAGCAGTTCTTC
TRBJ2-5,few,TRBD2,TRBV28,CATSSGSLAQYF,TGTGCCACCTCTAGCGGGAGTTTGGCCCAGTACTTC
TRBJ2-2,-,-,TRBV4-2,CASKSGAVRQIGELFF,TGTGCCAGCAAATCAGGGGCAGTCCGTCAAATCGGGGAGCTGTTTTTT
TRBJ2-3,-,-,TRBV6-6,CASSLRGWTDTQYF,TGTGCCAGCTCCCTTCGGGGTTGGACAGATACGCAGTATTTT
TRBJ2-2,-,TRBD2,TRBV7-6,CASSLVLAGAFIGELFF,TGTGCCAGCAGCTTAGTCCTAGCGGGAGCTTTTATCGGGGAGCTGTTTTTT
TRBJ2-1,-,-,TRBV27,CASSFGWEANEQFF,TGTGCCAGCAGTTTTGGGTGGGAGGCCAATGAGCAGTTCTTC
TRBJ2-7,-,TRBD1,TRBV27,CASSLWDSPTYEQYF,TGTGCCAGCAGTTTGTGGGACAGCCCTACCTACGAGCAGTACTTC
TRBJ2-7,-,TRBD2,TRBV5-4,CASSVRTSGSYEQYF,TGTGCCAGCAGCGTCCGGACTAGCGGGAGCTACGAGCAGTACTTC
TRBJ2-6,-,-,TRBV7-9,CASSPKREGGTGANVLTF,TGTGCCAGCAGTCCCAAAAGAGAGGGGGGGACTGGGGCCAACGTCCTGACTTTC
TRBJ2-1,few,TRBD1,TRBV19,CASRRGGQGHNEQFF,TGTGCCAGCCGAAGGGGGGGACAGGGCCACAATGAGCAGTTCTTC
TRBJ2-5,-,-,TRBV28,CASSLRGETQYF,TGTGCCAGCAGTTTACGCGGAGAGACCCAGTACTTC
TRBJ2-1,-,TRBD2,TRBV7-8,CASSSPDGRGTGEQFF,TGTGCCAGCAGCTCCCCTGATGGGAGGGGCACTGGTGAGCAGTTCTTC
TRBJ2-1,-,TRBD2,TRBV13,CASSFGLPGTSGENSYNEQFF,TGTGCCAGCAGCTTTGGTCTTCCCGGGACTAGCGGGGAAAACTCCTACAATGAGCAGTTCTTC
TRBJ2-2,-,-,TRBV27,CASSSLADTGELFF,TGTGCCAGCAGTTCTTTGGCGGACACCGGGGAGCTGTTTTTT
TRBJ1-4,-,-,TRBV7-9,CASSLPSLVTNEKLFF,TGTGCCAGCAGCCTACCCTCATTGGTCACTAATGAAAAACTGTTTTTT
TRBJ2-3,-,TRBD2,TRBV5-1,CASSSSGTSGGPDTQYF,TGCGCCAGCAGCTCGTCCGGGACTAGCGGGGGCCCAGATACGCAGTATTTT
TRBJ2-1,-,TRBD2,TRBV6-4,CASSFRGLAGPSSYNEQFF,TGTGCCAGCAGCTTTCGGGGACTAGCGGGACCCAGCTCCTACAATGAGCAGTTCTTC
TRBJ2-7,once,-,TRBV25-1,CASNIPAALYEQYF,TGTGCCAGCAATATACCCGCGGCCCTATACGAGCAGTACTTC
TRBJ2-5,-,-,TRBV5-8,CASSYRQGRETQYF,TGTGCCAGCAGCTACAGGCAGGGGAGAGAGACCCAGTACTTC
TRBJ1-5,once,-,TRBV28,CASSLWFADLNQPQHF,TGTGCCAGCAGTTTATGGTTTGCGGATCTCAATCAGCCCCAGCATTTT
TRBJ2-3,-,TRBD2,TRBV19,CASSSGRALDTQYF,TGTGCCAGTAGCAGCGGGAGGGCCTTGGATACGCAGTATTTT
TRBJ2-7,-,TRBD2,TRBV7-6,CASSSTTGLAGAEQYF,TGTGCCAGCAGCTCCACGACGGGACTAGCGGGAGCCGAGCAGTACTTC
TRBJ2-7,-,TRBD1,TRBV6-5,CASSYQGQGFEQYF,TGTGCCAGCAGTTACCAGGGACAGGGTTTCGAGCAGTACTTC
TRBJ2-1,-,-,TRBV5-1,CASSQTGFNEQFF,TGCGCCAGCAGCCAGACAGGATTCAATGAGCAGTTCTTC
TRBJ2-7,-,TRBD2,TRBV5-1,CASSMRLAGYEQYF,TGCGCCAGCAGCATGAGACTAGCGGGCTACGAGCAGTACTTC
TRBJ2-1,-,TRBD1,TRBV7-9,CASSPTGFAHEQFF,TGTGCCAGCAGCCCGACAGGGTTCGCCCATGAGCAGTTCTTC
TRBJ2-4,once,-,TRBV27,CASRTSIAKNIQYF,TGTGCCAGCAGGACAAGTATAGCCAAAAACATTCAGTACTTC
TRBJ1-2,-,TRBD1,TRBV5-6,CASSQMTGNYGYTF,TGTGCCAGCAGCCAGATGACAGGGAACTATGGCTACACCTTC
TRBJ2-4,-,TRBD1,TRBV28,CASINRGEGFTQYF,TGTGCCAGCATCAACAGGGGCGAAGGCTTCACTCAGTACTTC
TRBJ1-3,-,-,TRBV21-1,CASSNLRGGGSGNTIYF,TGTGCCAGCAGCAACTTAAGAGGCGGAGGATCTGGAAACACCATATATTTT
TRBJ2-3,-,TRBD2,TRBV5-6,CASSPVRRAGGDTQYF,TGTGCCAGCAGCCCAGTCCGTCGAGCGGGAGGTGATACGCAGTATTTT
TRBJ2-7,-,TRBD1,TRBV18,CASSPGQGLDEQYF,TGTGCCAGCTCACCGGGACAGGGCCTCGACGAGCAGTACTTC
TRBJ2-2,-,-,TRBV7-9,CASSPRPAAGELFF,TGTGCCAGCAGCCCTAGACCGGCTGCTGGGGAGCTGTTTTTT
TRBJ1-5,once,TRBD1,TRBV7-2,CASSTGQFNQPQHF,TGTGCCAGCAGCACGGGACAGTTCAATCAGCCCCAGCATTTT
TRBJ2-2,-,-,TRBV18,CASSPPREVGELFF,TGTGCCAGCTCACCTCCTCGCGAGGTCGGGGAGCTGTTTTTT
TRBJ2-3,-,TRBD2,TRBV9,CASSVGLAGHPADTQYF,TGTGCCAGCAGCGTCGGACTAGCGGGGCATCCAGCAGATACGCAGTATTTT
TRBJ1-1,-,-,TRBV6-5,CASSYSTNTEAFF,TGTGCCAGCAGTTATAGTACGAACACTGAAGCTTTCTTT
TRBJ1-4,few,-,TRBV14,CASSPLGPRRKLFF,TGTGCCAGCAGCCCACTGGGTCCGAGGAGGAAACTGTTTTTT
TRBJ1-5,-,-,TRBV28,CASTVGGSGQPQHF,TGTGCCAGCACCGTGGGGGGGAGCGGTCAGCCCCAGCATTTT
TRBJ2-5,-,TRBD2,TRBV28,CASSFGRLAGQETQYF,TGTGCCAGCAGTTTTGGCCGACTAGCGGGGCAAGAGACCCAGTACTTC